Listed below are T cell receptor beta chains from one sample, sequenced in a study of CD8 T cells in ankylosing spondylitis. In TCRdb, the 5' RACE reads were re-called with MiXCR into one record per CDR3 protein. The repertoire holds some 120,000 distinct CDR3 sequences, with 7% as singletons. Sample: blood, either unsorted or a sorted T cell fraction (not recorded which). The receptors stem from a male donor with ankylosing spondylitis or in good health (not recorded which). Both conserved end residues are part of each CDR3. The D gene is left open where the match is weak. Clone size is not always given. Where it is, it says once, few, many or a class for expanded clones.

len	v_gene	j_gene	d_gene	abundance	CDR3aa	CDR3nt
13	TRBV30	TRBJ1-1	NA	many	CAWTGRSDTEAFF	TGTGCCTGGACAGGGCGCTCCGACACTGAAGCTTTCTTT
15	TRBV7-2	TRBJ2-1	TRBD2	many	CASSLDGRPFNEQFF	TGTGCCAGCAGCTTAGACGGGAGGCCCTTCAATGAGCAGTTCTTC
16	TRBV28	TRBJ1-2	NA	NA	CASSLKVGQSNYGYTF	TGTGCCAGCAGTTTGAAAGTCGGTCAGTCGAACTATGGCTACACCTTC
13	TRBV20-1	TRBJ1-1	NA	many	CSARDGRYSEAFF	TGCAGTGCTAGAGACGGTCGGTACAGTGAAGCTTTCTTT
17	TRBV7-3	TRBJ1-3	TRBD1	many	CASSLTGGTASGNTIYF	TGTGCCAGCAGCTTAACGGGGGGGACAGCCTCTGGAAACACCATATATTTT
12	TRBV20-1	TRBJ1-3	NA	many	CSARGVANTIYF	TGCAGTGCTAGGGGGGTAGCAAACACCATATATTTT
14	TRBV12-3/TRBV12-4	TRBJ1-2	NA	many	CASSPGEPNYGYTF	TGTGCCAGCAGTCCAGGCGAACCTAACTATGGCTACACCTTC
16	TRBV29-1	TRBJ2-7	TRBD2	many	CSVGNKGTSVPHEQYF	TGCAGCGTTGGGAATAAAGGAACTAGCGTCCCCCACGAGCAGTACTTC
17	TRBV4-1	TRBJ2-2	NA	NA	CASSQDTGTKNTGELFF	TGCGCCAGCAGCCAAGATACGGGGACAAAAAACACCGGGGAGCTGTTTTTT
16	TRBV10-3	TRBJ2-2	NA	NA	CAISPPGEANTGELFF	TGTGCCATCAGTCCCCCGGGGGAAGCAAATACCGGGGAGCTGTTTTTT
14	TRBV5-1	TRBJ1-5	NA	many	CASSLGGRDQPQHF	TGCGCCAGCAGCTTAGGGGGGAGGGATCAGCCCCAGCATTTT
13	TRBV20-1	TRBJ2-1	TRBD2	NA	CSATSGSYNEQFF	TGCAGTGCTACTAGCGGCTCCTACAATGAGCAGTTCTTC
16	TRBV5-1	TRBJ2-3	TRBD1	many	CASESGQGKRTDTQYF	TGCGCCAGCGAGTCGGGACAGGGGAAGAGGACAGATACGCAGTATTTT
15	TRBV5-1	TRBJ2-7	TRBD1	many	CASSLQGQGFNEQYF	TGCGCCAGCAGCTTGCAAGGACAGGGGTTCAACGAGCAGTACTTC
15	TRBV5-1	TRBJ2-5	NA	many	CASNVQNPPQETQYF	TGCGCCAGCAACGTACAGAACCCCCCACAAGAGACCCAGTACTTC
15	TRBV7-2	TRBJ2-3	TRBD2	few	CASSLGLAGGDTQYF	TGTGCCAGCAGCTTAGGGCTAGCGGGGGGGGATACGCAGTATTTT
16	TRBV5-4	TRBJ2-1	NA	NA	CASSLTGGLPYNEQFF	TGTGCCAGCAGCTTGACCGGGGGCCTTCCCTACAATGAGCAGTTCTTC
14	TRBV19	TRBJ2-7	NA	many	CASSMAVRSYEQYF	TGTGCCAGTAGTATGGCGGTTAGGAGCTACGAGCAGTACTTC